Below, 22 T cell receptor beta chains from the same sample are listed, as sequenced in a study of shared clonotypes between healthy human individuals. Produced via immunoSEQ multiplex PCR; TCRdb's table is partial and in-frame only. Of roughly 660,000 clones listed, about nine tenths are singletons. The sequencing input was memory CD8+ T cells from PBMCs. Indicated subset: CD45RO+ cells pooled with CCR7-negative TemRA cells. The receptors derive from a man between 18 and 29 years old in good health. Some clones in this sample may be carry-over from other donors' samples.

The gene calls are TRBV2 and TRBJ1-5, with a tentative D call TRBD1 (6 bases). V was cut by 8 bases and J by 3 bases, with 14 bases left in between. The CDR3 consists of 14 residues. From germline, CDR1 is SNHLY and CDR2 FYNNEI. The CDR3 loop is CASGGQWDNQPQHF. The DNA of the CDR3 is TGTGCCAGCGGCGGACAGTGGGACAATCAGCCCCAGCATTTT.

The CDR3 sequence: CATQGGGDTEAFF. In DNA, the CDR3 is TGTGCCACGCAAGGGGGTGGGGACACTGAAGCTTTCTTT. The chain employs TRBV7-9 and TRBJ1-1; D is perhaps TRBD1 (6 bases). The germline gives CDR1 SEHNR, CDR2 FQNEAQ (reference sequence). The length of the CDR3 is 13 residues. Trimming removed 10 bases at V and 3 bases at J, with 15 bases between.

The V and J genes are TRBV19 and TRBJ1-2; no clear D gene. The germline gives CDR1 LNHDA, CDR2 SQIVND (reference sequence). Trimming took 6 bases from V and 7 from J, leaving 9 bases between them. This CDR3 comprises 11 residues. The CDR3 loop reads CASRHPGGYTF. CDR3 bases: TGTGCCAGTAGACACCCGGGTGGCTACACCTTC.

The genes are TRBV28 and TRBJ1-1, with TRBD1 matching over 7 bases. The CDR3 contains 13 residues. V was pared by 7 bases and J by 7 bases, with 9 bases of the junction left unmatched. Germline lookup yields CDR1 MDHEN and CDR2 SYDVKM. The DNA for the CDR3 is TGTGCCAGCACCCAGACAGGGTGGCATGAAGCTTTCTTT. It specifies CASTQTGWHEAFF.

Here the CDR3 DNA reads TGCAGCGTTGGCCGGGACACCTACGAGCAGTACTTC. Its translation: CSVGRDTYEQYF. The V gene is TRBV29-1, the J gene TRBJ2-7; D possibly corresponds to TRBD1 (6 bases). The V gene lost 4 bases and the J gene lost 2 bases, with 9 bases spanning the gap. Germline values: CDR1 SQVTM, CDR2 ANQGSEA. CDR3 length: 12 residues.

The chain uses TRBV28 and TRBJ1-5; 10 positions match TRBD1. This CDR3 is built from 15 residues. Germline CDR1 and CDR2: MDHEN and SYDVKM. Losses at the gene ends were 6 bases for V and 7 bases for J; bases not matched to a gene: 9. CDR3 DNA sequence: TGTGCCAGCAGGCAAGGCCGGACAGGGGGGCAGCCCCAGCATTTT. Its protein product is CASRQGRTGGQPQHF.

The V gene is TRBV9, the J gene TRBJ2-1; D not certain. CDR3 length equals 13 residues. V was clipped by 3 bases and J by 8 bases, with 12 bases between them. Per germline, CDR1 SGDLS and CDR2 YYNGEE. The chain's CDR3 is CASSGYETDEQFF. Here the CDR3 DNA reads TGTGCCAGCAGCGGATACGAAACGGATGAGCAGTTCTTC.

The count of this clone is one. In the same sample, other DNA sequences code for this CDR3. This chain connects TRBV5-4 to TRBJ2-7; tentatively, D is TRBD1 (6 bases). Trimming took 3 bases from V and 3 from J, leaving 7 bases between them. This CDR3 comprises 12 residues. CDR1 is SGHNT, CDR2 YYREEE, per germline (reference sequence). In DNA, the CDR3 is TGTGCCAGCAGCTCGGACAGCTACGAGCAGTACTTC. Its translation: CASSSDSYEQYF.

This clone occurred a few times. The genes are TRBV29-1 and TRBJ2-2; possibly TRBD1 for D (6 bases). CDR1 and CDR2 (germline): SQVTM, ANQGSEA. V was cut by 7 bases and J by 4 bases, with 10 bases left in between. The CDR3 runs 12 residues. The CDR3 nucleotides are TGCAGCGCCATGGACAGCACCGGGGAGCTGTTTTTT. This encodes CSAMDSTGELFF.

This clone was recorded once. The chain links TRBV29-1 to TRBJ2-7, with 12 bases fitting TRBD2. This CDR3 spans 17 amino acids. Losses at the gene ends were 1 base for V and 0 bases for J; bases not matched to a gene: 7. The V gene's germline CDR1 is SQVTM and CDR2 ANQGSEA. The CDR3 DNA sequence: TGCAGCGTTGAAGGCCTAGCGGGAGGGCCTAGCTCCTACGAGCAGTACTTC. Encoded protein: CSVEGLAGGPSSYEQYF.

This rearrangement joins TRBV9 to TRBJ1-1; D is unclear. Germline assignment: CDR1 SGDLS and CDR2 YYNGEE. CDR3 size: 12 residues. V was clipped by 4 bases and J by 8 bases, with 12 bases between them. The CDR3 spells CASSPLHREAFF. Here the CDR3 DNA reads TGTGCCAGCAGCCCCTTACATCGAGAAGCTTTCTTT.

The rearrangement joins TRBV5-6 to TRBJ2-5; the D gene is possibly TRBD2 (6 bases). V was pared by 4 bases and J by 5 bases, with 21 bases between. Germline assignment: CDR1 SGHDT and CDR2 YYEEEE. The CDR3 is 16 amino acids. The DNA for the CDR3 is TGTGCCAGCAGCCCCGGCGGTCGCGGGACGGGGGAGACCCAGTACTTC. Its translation: CASSPGGRGTGETQYF.

The chain links TRBV5-6 to TRBJ2-3; TRBD2 matches 12 bases. V dropped 0 bases and J dropped 1; count of bases not matched to a gene: 9. Germline CDR1 SGHDT, CDR2 YYEEEE. The CDR3 contains 19 residues. Written as DNA, the CDR3 is TGTGCCAGCAGCTTGGCTTTCCCCCGACTAGCGGGAGGCACAGATACGCAGTATTTT. This gives the protein CASSLAFPRLAGGTDTQYF.

This chain connects TRBV19 to TRBJ1-2, with D perhaps TRBD1 (6 bases). CDR3 length: 14 residues. In germline, CDR1 is LNHDA, CDR2 SQIVND (reference sequence). Trimming stripped 3 bases from V and 5 bases from J, with 13 bases between. In DNA, the CDR3 is TGTGCCAGTAGTATCTTCGGGACACGGTATGGCTACACCTTC. It yields the protein CASSIFGTRYGYTF.

For this clone: This likely stems from a read error, as it lies one base from a far larger clone. Other nucleotide sequences from this sample produce the same CDR3. V usage is TRBV6-1 and J usage is TRBJ1-2; D is unclear. Germline assignment: CDR1 MNHNS and CDR2 SASEGT. The CDR3 contains 13 residues. The DNA of the CDR3 is TGTGCCAGCACGCCACCTGACCGGTATGGCTACACTTTC. It encodes CASTPPDRYGYTF.

V is TRBV7-9 and J is TRBJ2-3, with D hard to call. Per the germline V gene, CDR1 is SEHNR and CDR2 is FQNEAQ (reference sequence). This CDR3 is 12 amino acids long. In nucleotides, the CDR3 is TGTGCTTCAGATTCTAGCACAGATACGCAGTATTTT. The encoded protein is CASDSSTDTQYF.

The chain is built from TRBV19 and TRBJ2-3, with D possibly TRBD1 on 5 matching bases. Germline V lookup: CDR1 LNHDA, CDR2 SQIVND (reference sequence). The V end lost 7 bases, the J end lost 3 bases, and 17 bases lay between the germline ends. The CDR3 contains 15 residues. The CDR3 protein is CASTPRTTLTDTQYF. The CDR3 DNA follows: TGTGCCAGTACCCCAAGGACAACACTGACAGATACGCAGTATTTT.

The V gene is TRBV5-1, the J gene TRBJ2-7; D gene unclear. From germline, CDR1 is SGHRS and CDR2 YFSETQ. The length of the CDR3 is 12 residues. Trimming took off 4 bases at V and 5 bases at J, with 10 bases between the two ends. The CDR3: CASSVLFDEQYF. For the CDR3, the DNA is TGCGCCAGCAGCGTACTTTTTGACGAGCAGTACTTC.

The chain links TRBV5-1 to TRBJ2-1; 10 nucleotides align to TRBD2. V trimming: 3 bases; J trimming: 5 bases; junction bases outside the gene matches: 11. The germline V gene encodes CDR1 SGHRS and CDR2 YFSETQ. The CDR3 totals 17 residues. CDR3 sequence: CASSSPLAGGPDNEQFF. The CDR3 DNA follows: TGCGCCAGCAGCTCCCCGTTAGCGGGAGGCCCGGACAATGAGCAGTTCTTC.

This chain joins TRBV7-9 and TRBJ1-2; D is unclear. The CDR3 is 16 residues long. The V gene lost 2 bases and the J gene lost 4 bases, with 17 bases spanning the gap. Germline loops: CDR1 SEHNR, CDR2 FQNEAQ (reference sequence). Written as DNA, the CDR3 is TGTGCCAGCAGCTTACCCGCGGGTGGGGAGCTCTATGGCTACACCTTC. Protein product: CASSLPAGGELYGYTF.

The chain couples TRBV13 to TRBJ2-7; D possibly corresponds to TRBD1 (6 bases). Germline V gives CDR1 PRHDT, CDR2 FYEKMQ (reference sequence). This CDR3 comprises 17 residues. V lost 5 bases to trimming and J lost 0 bases, with 20 bases between them. The CDR3 region has the DNA TGTGCCAGCAGCATTGCCCGGGACACCGATTACTCCTACGAGCAGTACTTC. This codes for CASSIARDTDYSYEQYF.

The rearrangement links TRBV9 to TRBJ2-7; 7 nucleotides line up with TRBD2. Germline CDR1 is SGDLS and CDR2 is YYNGEE. The CDR3 is 14 amino acids. V shed 3 bases, J shed 4 bases, and the junction held 7 bases outside the gene matches. The CDR3 loop is CASSEAGAGYEQYF. Written as DNA, the CDR3 is TGTGCCAGCAGCGAGGCGGGAGCGGGGTACGAGCAGTACTTC.